The rows below give T cell receptor beta chains drawn from one sample of a study of human T cells and chemical hapten exposure. One entry per CDR3 protein, called by TCRdb with MiXCR from the RACE reads. Among about 360,000 distinct CDR3 sequences listed, around 6.9% were seen once. The specimen was whole blood, collected in connection with sensitization to the hapten diphenylcyclopropenone (DPC). The receptors were gathered from a woman aged 18-29 years with alopecia areata. Some clones in this sample may be carry-over from other donors' samples. CDR3s include the opening cysteine and the closing phenylalanine or tryptophan.

V gene	J gene	CDR3 protein
TRBV7-9	TRBJ1-1	CASSLEEPGTRTFF
TRBV5-6	TRBJ2-7	CASSLEMGRGRNEQYF
TRBV4-3	TRBJ2-1	CASSQDIPLAGGPYEQFF
TRBV4-3	TRBJ2-1	CASSQVGDYSGEQFF
TRBV12-3/TRBV12-4	TRBJ1-6	CARSGQGASGYGSPLHF
TRBV29-1	TRBJ1-1	CSVEGGEVSEAFF
TRBV5-5	TRBJ1-2	CASSFGGALPPSGYTF
TRBV27	TRBJ2-7	CASSLRAGLYEQYF
TRBV24-1	TRBJ2-2	CATSVFGELFF
TRBV6-6	TRBJ1-6	CASSYKWGTSSYNSPLHF
TRBV7-9	TRBJ2-3	CASSGRLVRDTDTQYF
TRBV10-3	TRBJ1-2	CAISERGVNYGYTF
TRBV7-9	TRBJ1-2	CASSLDRAYGYTF
TRBV23-1	TRBJ2-5	CASILQDRDRQETQYF
TRBV28	TRBJ1-1	CASHMSQGANTEAFF
TRBV6-2/TRBV6-3	TRBJ1-2	CASSGGTANYGYTF
TRBV4-2	TRBJ1-2	CASSQTTASYGYTF
TRBV20-1	TRBJ2-1	CSARGLAGGQEQFF
TRBV9	TRBJ2-7	CASSVGSSGGPHEQYF
TRBV6-5	TRBJ1-1	CASSEGPRGQEAFF
TRBV9	TRBJ2-3	CASSAKGATSTDTQYF
TRBV25-1	TRBJ1-1	CASSPGTGRDTEAFF
TRBV12-3/TRBV12-4	TRBJ1-6	CASSPTPGNSPLHF
TRBV7-2	TRBJ2-1	CASSARGTSGGNKQFF
TRBV29-1	TRBJ2-3	CSATTGSFSTDTQYF
TRBV12-3/TRBV12-4	TRBJ2-1	CASSPSLPGSEQFF
TRBV10-3	TRBJ1-2	CAIRGQGNDYGYTF
TRBV18	TRBJ2-3	CASSWRTDTQYF
TRBV12-3/TRBV12-4	TRBJ2-3	CASSFSGQKVISGGAREDTQYF
TRBV2	TRBJ1-6	CASSDDLNSPLHF
TRBV9	TRBJ2-3	CASSRDPSGLTDTQYF
TRBV6-5	TRBJ2-7	CASSYRGDWDEQYF
TRBV4-3	TRBJ2-7	CASSQETRQGDYEQYF
TRBV18	TRBJ1-1	CASSELGQMNTEAFF
TRBV6-2/TRBV6-3	TRBJ1-1	CASSYQGASTEAFF
TRBV20-1	TRBJ2-3	CSARVGGTSRADTQYF
TRBV12-3/TRBV12-4	TRBJ1-6	CASRHGETGGRNSPLHF
TRBV5-1	TRBJ2-7	CASSNRDGTYEQYF
TRBV24-1	TRBJ2-3	CATSRDRAATQYF
TRBV6-6	TRBJ2-3	CASSHGTGVTDTQYF
TRBV4-1	TRBJ1-2	CASSQAGRGGSAANYGYTF